This T cell receptor beta chain is drawn from a study of T cell responses to AZD1222 COVID-19 vaccine. Comments on this clone: Its antigen is unknown.

Some clones are missing from TCRdb's copy, which holds only in-frame ones; the method was immunoSEQ multiplex PCR. The table records approximately 89,000 clones, about 90% of them present only once. Combined were second doses at about 4 or about 12 weeks. Findings and limits, study-wide: Repertoire samples came only from after the peak T cell response.

This CDR3 region has 14 residues. The germline V and J ends were trimmed by 5 bases and 0 bases, with 10 bases remaining between them. Germline CDR1 and CDR2: MNHEY and SVGAGI. The specimen was peripheral blood, collected 28 days after the second AZD1222 dose. This clonotype was sampled from an adult who received the AZD1222 COVID-19 vaccine. The chain joins TRBV6-5 to TRBJ1-1; maybe TRBD1 (6 bases). This CDR3 reads CASSQDSLNTEAFF. CDR3 coding DNA: TGTGCCAGCAGTCAGGACAGCTTGAACACTGAAGCTTTCTTT.